Described below is a single T cell receptor (beta chain) sequence and its context. Its matching antigen is unknown. A much bigger clone sits one base away, suggesting this may be a read error. Time point indicated: newly diagnosed GD, antithyroid drugs for less than 3 months. Extracted RNA from PBMCs served as the source of the TCR library. The V gene's germline CDR1 is DFQATT and CDR2 SNEGSKA (reference sequence). After removal of 0 bases from V and 2 bases from J, the junction contained 7 bases not matched to a gene. The CDR3 extends over 18 amino acids. Arm-PCR with iRepertoire HTBI primers amplified the CDR3 regions for these TCR beta libraries. TCRdb reanalysed the multiplex PCR reads using MiXCR and keeps one entry per CDR3 protein. The data hold some 250,000 distinct CDR3 sequences, with about 20% observed a single time. This sample stems from a study of regulatory T cells in long-lasting Graves disease.

Points from the study as a whole: TRBV28, TRBJ1-2 and TRBJ2-5 were favored in persistent disease. Having few samples may have compromised the accuracy.

A further study also used this sample, focusing on T cells in Graves' hyperthyroidism and ophthalmopathy. From that report: The TCR CDR3 was amplified in a first-round RT-PCR using the HTBI primer set. Patients with ophthalmopathy were separated from those with stable hyperthyroidism by a 13 V-J model.

The chain links TRBV20-1 to TRBJ2-1, with 13 bases aligning to TRBD2. The sample here was peripheral blood mononuclear cells (PBMCs), taken at new diagnosis, from a patient treated with antithyroid drugs. The origin of this receptor is a woman aged 25 to 39 with Graves disease. CDR3 nucleotide sequence: TGCAGTGCTAGAGATTGGACTAGCGGGGGCCACCCCTACAATGAGCAGTTCTTC. It codes for CSARDWTSGGHPYNEQFF.